This section outlines one T cell receptor (beta chain) sequence together with its context. The data derive from a study of OX40 agonist ivuxolimab in advanced cancers. Study details: Dose-escalation patients' cancers were hepatocellular carcinoma, melanoma, renal cell or head and neck cancer.

V lost 3 bases, J lost 4 bases, and 7 bases lay in between. Germline V gives CDR1 SGDLS, CDR2 YYNGEE. This CDR3 spans 12 amino acids. Profiled with immunoSEQ multiplex PCR; TCRdb holds only in-frame clones, not every one. In the table there are approximately 33,000 clones, 90% to 95% of which are singletons. Source: CD4+ or CD8+ T cells sorted from blood, taken in a trial of the OX40 agonist ivuxolimab. The chain recombines TRBV9 with TRBJ1-2; no clear D gene. The receptor's source is an adult with an advanced solid tumor such as melanoma, head and neck, liver or kidney cancer. The CDR3 coding sequence is TGTGCCAGCAGCGCCCTCCTCTATGGCTACACCTTC. This translates into CASSALLYGYTF. The full variable domain, rest sourced from reference TRBV9 and TRBJ1-2, is DSGVTQTPKHLITATGQRVTLRCSPRSGDLSVYWYQQSLDQGLQFLIQYYNGEERAKGNILERFSAQQFPDLHSELNLSSLELGDSALYFCASSALLYGYTFGSGTRLTVV.